Sequencing of this TCR beta chain was carried out in a study of CD8 T cells in Susac syndrome (dated by TCRdb to between 2019 and 2020). For context, the study as a whole: Among the Susac syndrome patients who were sequenced, clinically active disease was present in more than 5 and clinical remission was observed in under ten. The study used repertoire sequencing to test whether antigen drove CD8+ T cell activation and differentiation in Susac syndrome. At blood withdrawal, Susac syndrome patients were therapy-naive, treated with corticosteroids (with IVIg additionally given to some), or treated with IVIg alone.

From a lookup of the germline V gene (reference sequence), CDR1 and CDR2 are LGHDT and YNNKEL. V sheds 2 bases and J sheds 5 bases, leaving 12 bases between their ends. CDR3 length: 14 amino acids, cysteine to phenylalanine. Only the CDR3 portion is preserved as DNA: 42 bases, with reading frame beginning at the first base. Broad study findings and their caveats: In the CD4+ T cell repertoire of Susac syndrome patients, clonal expansion was not detected. The number of individuals in the TCR sequencing and HLA analysis was acknowledged as relatively small.

High-throughput TCR beta sequencing profiled peripheral blood CD8+ and CD4+ T cells from healthy donors, Susac syndrome patients and multiple sclerosis patients. The Susac syndrome patients fulfilled recently defined diagnostic criteria for definite or probable disease. Bulk CD8+ and CD4+ T cells were purified magnetically by negative isolation, whereas CD8+ TEMRA cells were enriched by FACS. Blood was drawn into EDTA tubes, processed within 24 hours, and PBMCs were isolated by density gradient centrifugation. PBMCs intended for TCR sequencing were cryopreserved in liquid nitrogen and thawed later in a water bath at 37 degrees C. Purity of sorted or isolated CD4+, CD8+ and CD8+ TEMRA cells was at least 90%. RNA was extracted using the RNeasy kit, and roughly 0.5 to 1 microgram was reverse transcribed with random hexamers. The immunoSEQ multiplex PCR assay, covering 54 Vbeta and 13 Jbeta segments, was used to amplify TCR beta CDR3 regions. To correct PCR amplification bias, a synthetic template baseline was used for both primer optimization and computational correction. As for the original processing: Reads were annotated to V, D and J genes according to IMGT and were analyzed with immunoSEQ Analyzer, with only productive sequences retained. Clonality was computed as one minus Shannon entropy normalized by log2 of the number of productive unique sequences. For each patient and control, public and private clones were evaluated within the 100 most prevalent clones. A clone was defined as Susac-specific if it was absent from the healthy and MS cohorts, from some 980 published viral clones and from other ImmuneACCESS disease sequences. The public reads were reprocessed in TCRdb via fastp at Q25 and MiXCR, keeping in-frame beta chains. Rows are unified per CDR3 protein, each entry keeping the most common DNA and genes. The V and J calls and clone size are TCRdb's, not the authors'. Across this sample there are around 180,000 distinct CDR3 sequences, with 94% seen only once. The ten most abundant clones make up 0.12% of the sample.

A word on this clonotype: Its specific antigen is unknown. No base quality values were provided; no much bigger clone lies one nucleotide off.

The clonotype originates from a human donor with Susac syndrome. The sample taken for sequencing was CD4+ T cells from PBMCs. The chain joins TRBV3-1 to TRBJ1-2; 5 matching bases give a weak D call of TRBD1. CDR3 region: CASSQFQGEYGYTF. The sequenced DNA is TGTGCCAGCAGCCAATTTCAAGGGGAATATGGCTACACCTTC.